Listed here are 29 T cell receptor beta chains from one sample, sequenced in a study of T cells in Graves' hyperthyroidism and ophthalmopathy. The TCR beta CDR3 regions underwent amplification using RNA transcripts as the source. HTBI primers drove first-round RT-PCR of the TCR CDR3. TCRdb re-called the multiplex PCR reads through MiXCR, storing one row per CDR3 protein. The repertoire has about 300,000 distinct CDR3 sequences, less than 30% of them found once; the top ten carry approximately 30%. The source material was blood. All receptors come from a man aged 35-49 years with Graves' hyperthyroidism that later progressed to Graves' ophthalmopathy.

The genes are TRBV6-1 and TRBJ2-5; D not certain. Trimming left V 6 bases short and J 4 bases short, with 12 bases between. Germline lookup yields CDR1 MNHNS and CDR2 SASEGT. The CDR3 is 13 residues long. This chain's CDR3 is CASRARGGETQYF. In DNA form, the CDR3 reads TGTGCCAGCAGGGCGCGCGGCGGAGAGACCCAGTACTTC.

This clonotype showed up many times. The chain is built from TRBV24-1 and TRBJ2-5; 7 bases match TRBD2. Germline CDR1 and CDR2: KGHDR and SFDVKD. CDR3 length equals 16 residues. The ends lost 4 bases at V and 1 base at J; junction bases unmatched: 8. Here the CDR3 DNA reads TGTGCCACCAGTGACCCCCGACTAGCCGGCCAAGAGACCCAGTACTTC. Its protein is CATSDPRLAGQETQYF.

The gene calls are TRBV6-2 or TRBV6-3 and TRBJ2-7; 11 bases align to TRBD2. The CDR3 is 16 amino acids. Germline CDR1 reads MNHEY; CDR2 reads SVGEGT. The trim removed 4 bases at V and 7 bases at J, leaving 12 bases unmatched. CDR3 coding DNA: TGTGCCAGCAGTTCGGGACTAGCGGAGTGGCTCGAGGAGCAGTACTTC. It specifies CASSSGLAEWLEEQYF.

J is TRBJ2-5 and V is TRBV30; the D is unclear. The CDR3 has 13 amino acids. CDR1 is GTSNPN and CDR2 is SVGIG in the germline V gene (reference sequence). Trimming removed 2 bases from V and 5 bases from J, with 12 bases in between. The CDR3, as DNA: TGTGCCTGGAGTCGTGCGTTCTGGGAGACCCAGTACTTC. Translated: CAWSRAFWETQYF.

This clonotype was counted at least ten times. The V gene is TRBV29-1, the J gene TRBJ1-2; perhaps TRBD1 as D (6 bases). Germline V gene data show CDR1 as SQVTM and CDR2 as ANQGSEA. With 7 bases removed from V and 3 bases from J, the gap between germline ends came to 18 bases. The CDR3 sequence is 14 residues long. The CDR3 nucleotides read TGCAGCGCCGCCCGGGGGGCGGGAGACTATGGCTACACCTTC. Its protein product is CSAARGAGDYGYTF.

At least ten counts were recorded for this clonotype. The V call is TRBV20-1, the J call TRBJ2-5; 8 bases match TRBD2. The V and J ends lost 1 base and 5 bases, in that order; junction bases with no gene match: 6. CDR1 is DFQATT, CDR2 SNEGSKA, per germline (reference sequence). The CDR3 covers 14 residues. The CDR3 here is CSARAGGPGETQYF. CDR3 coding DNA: TGCAGTGCTAGAGCGGGAGGGCCGGGGGAGACCCAGTACTTC.

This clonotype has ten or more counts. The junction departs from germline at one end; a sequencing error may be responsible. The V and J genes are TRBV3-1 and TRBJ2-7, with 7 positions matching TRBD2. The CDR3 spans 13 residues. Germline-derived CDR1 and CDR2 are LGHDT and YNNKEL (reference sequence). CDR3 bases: TGTGCCAGCAGCCAAGATTTGCGGGGGAACCCGGGCTTC. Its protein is CASSQDLRGNPGF.

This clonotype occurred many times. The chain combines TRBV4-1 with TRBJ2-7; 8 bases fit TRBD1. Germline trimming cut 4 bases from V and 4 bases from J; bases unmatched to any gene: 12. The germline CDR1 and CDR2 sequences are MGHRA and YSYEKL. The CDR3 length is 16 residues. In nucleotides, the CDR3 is TGCGCCAGCAGCCTGAACCCCGGGACAGGTCATTACGAGCAGTACTTC. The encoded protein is CASSLNPGTGHYEQYF.

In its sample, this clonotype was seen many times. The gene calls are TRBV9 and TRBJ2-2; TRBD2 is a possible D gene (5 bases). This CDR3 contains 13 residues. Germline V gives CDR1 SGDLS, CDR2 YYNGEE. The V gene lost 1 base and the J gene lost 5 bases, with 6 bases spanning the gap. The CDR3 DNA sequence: TGTGCCAGCAGCGTAAGCGGTACCGGGGAGCTGTTTTTT. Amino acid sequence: CASSVSGTGELFF.

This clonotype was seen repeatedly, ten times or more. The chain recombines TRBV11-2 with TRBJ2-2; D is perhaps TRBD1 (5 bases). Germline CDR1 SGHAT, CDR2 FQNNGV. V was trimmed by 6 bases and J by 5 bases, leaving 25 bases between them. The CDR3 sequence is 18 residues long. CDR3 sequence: CASSYPVGRRTTTGELFF. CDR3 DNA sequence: TGTGCCAGCAGTTATCCCGTCGGAAGACGGACAACTACCGGGGAGCTGTTTTTT.

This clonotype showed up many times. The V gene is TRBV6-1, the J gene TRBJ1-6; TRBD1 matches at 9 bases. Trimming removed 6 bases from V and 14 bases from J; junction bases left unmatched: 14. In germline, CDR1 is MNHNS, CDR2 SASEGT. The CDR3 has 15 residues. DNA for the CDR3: TGTGCCAGCAGAACGAAATTAACAGGGGGCTGGGCCCTCCACTTT. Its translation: CASRTKLTGGWALHF.

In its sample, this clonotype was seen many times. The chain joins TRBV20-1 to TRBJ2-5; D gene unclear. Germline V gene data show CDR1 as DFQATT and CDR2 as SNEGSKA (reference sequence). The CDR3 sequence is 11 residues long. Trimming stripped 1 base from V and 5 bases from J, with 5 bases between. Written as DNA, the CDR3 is TGCAGTGCTAGAGTCCGGGAGACCCAGTACTTC. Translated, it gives CSARVRETQYF.

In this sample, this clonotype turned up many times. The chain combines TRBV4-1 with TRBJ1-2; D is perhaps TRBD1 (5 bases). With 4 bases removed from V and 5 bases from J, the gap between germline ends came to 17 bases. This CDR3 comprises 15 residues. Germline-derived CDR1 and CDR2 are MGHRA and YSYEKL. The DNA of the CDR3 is TGCGCCAGCAGCCGGCAGGGAGGAGGTTTTTATGGCTACACCTTC. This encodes CASSRQGGGFYGYTF.

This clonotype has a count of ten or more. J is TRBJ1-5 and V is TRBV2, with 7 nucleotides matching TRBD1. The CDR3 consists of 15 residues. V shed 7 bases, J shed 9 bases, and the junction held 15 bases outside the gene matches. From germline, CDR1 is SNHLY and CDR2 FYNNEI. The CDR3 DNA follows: TGTGCCAGCACCGCAACCCCGGGACAGAAACGGCCCCAGCATTTT. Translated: CASTATPGQKRPQHF.

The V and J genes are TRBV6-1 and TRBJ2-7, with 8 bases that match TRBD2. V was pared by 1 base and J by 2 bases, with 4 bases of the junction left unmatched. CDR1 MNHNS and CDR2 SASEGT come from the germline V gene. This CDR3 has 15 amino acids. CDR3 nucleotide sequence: TGTGCCAGCAGTGAAGTGGTAGCGGGAACCTACGAGCAGTACTTC. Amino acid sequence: CASSEVVAGTYEQYF.

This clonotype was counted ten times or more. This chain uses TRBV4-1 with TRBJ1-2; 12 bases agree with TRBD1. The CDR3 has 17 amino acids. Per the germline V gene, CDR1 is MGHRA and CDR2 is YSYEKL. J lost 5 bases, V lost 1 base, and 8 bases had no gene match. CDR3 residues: CASSQAPGQGALYGYTF. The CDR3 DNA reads TGCGCCAGCAGCCAAGCTCCGGGACAGGGGGCTTTATATGGCTACACCTTC.

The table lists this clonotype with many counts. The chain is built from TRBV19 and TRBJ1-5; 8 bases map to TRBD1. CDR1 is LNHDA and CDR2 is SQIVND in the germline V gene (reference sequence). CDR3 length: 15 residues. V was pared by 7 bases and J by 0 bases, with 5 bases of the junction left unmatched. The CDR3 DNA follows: TGTGCCAGTACCTCACAGGGGGATAGCAATCAGCCCCAGCATTTT. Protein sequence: CASTSQGDSNQPQHF.

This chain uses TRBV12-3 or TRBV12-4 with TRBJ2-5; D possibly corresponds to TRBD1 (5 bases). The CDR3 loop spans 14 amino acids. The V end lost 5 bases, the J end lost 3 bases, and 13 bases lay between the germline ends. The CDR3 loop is CASSPWGVEETQYF. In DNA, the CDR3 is TGTGCCAGCAGTCCGTGGGGCGTCGAAGAGACCCAGTACTTC.

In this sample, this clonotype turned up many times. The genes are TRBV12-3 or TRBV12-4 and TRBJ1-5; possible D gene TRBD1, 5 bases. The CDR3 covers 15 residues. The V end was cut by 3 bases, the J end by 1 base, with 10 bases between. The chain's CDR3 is CASSFQGLSNQPQHF. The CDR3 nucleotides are TGTGCCAGCAGTTTTCAGGGCCTAAGCAATCAGCCCCAGCATTTT.

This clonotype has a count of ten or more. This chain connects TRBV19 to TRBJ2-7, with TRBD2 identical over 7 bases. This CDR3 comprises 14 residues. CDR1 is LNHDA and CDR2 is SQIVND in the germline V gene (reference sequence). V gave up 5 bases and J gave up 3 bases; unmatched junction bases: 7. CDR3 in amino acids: CASSSRGGFYEQYF. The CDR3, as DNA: TGTGCCAGTAGTTCCCGCGGGGGTTTCTACGAGCAGTACTTC. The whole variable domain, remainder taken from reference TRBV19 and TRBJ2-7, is DGGITQSPKYLFRKEGQNVTLSCEQNLNHDAMYWYRQDPGQGLRLIYYSQIVNDFQKGDIAEGYSVSREKKESFPLTVTSAQKNPTAFYLCASSSRGGFYEQYFGPGTRLTVT.

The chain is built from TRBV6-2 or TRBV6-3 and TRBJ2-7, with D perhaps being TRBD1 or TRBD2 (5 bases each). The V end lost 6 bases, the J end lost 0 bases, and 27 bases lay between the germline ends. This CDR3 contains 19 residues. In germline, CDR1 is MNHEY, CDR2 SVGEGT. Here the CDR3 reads CASRGDWAVLSNSSYEQYF. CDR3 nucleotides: TGTGCCAGCAGGGGGGATTGGGCAGTCCTGTCCAACAGCTCCTACGAGCAGTACTTC.

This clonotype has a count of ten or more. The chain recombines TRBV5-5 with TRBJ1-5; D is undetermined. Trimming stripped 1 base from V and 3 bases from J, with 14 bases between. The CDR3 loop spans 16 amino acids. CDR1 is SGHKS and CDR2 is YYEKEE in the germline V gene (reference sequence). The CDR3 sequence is CASSLNRRAFNQPQHF. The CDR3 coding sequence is TGTGCCAGCAGCTTGAATAGGAGAGCGTTCAATCAGCCCCAGCATTTT.

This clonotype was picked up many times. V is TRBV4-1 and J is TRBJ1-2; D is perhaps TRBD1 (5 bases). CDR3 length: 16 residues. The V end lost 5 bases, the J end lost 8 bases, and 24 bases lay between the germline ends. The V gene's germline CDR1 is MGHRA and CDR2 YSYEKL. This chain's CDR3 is CASSGRSVGRVLGYTF. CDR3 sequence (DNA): TGCGCCAGCAGCGGAAGGTCGGTGGGGCGAGTGTTGGGCTACACCTTC.

CDR3 sequence (DNA): TGCAGTGCTAGAGATGTAGCCAGGGTCAACACTGAAGCTTTCTTT. Residues: CSARDVARVNTEAFF. The chain is built from TRBV20-1 and TRBJ1-1, with D perhaps matching TRBD1 (5 bases). Germline CDR1 DFQATT, CDR2 SNEGSKA (reference sequence). The CDR3 contains 15 residues. V was trimmed by 0 bases and J by 2 bases, leaving 13 bases between them.

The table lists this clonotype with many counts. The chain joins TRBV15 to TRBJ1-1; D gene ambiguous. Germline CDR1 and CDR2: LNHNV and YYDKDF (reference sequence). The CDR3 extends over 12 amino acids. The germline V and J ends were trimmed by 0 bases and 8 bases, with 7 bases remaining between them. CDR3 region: CATSRDQQEAFF. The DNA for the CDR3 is TGTGCCACCAGCAGAGACCAACAGGAAGCTTTCTTT.

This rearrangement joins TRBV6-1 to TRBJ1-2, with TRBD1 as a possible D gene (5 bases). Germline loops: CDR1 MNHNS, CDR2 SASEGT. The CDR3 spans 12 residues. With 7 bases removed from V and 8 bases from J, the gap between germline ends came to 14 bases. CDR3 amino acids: CASTDPTGGYTF. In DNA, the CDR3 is TGTGCCAGCACCGACCCTACAGGCGGCTACACCTTC.

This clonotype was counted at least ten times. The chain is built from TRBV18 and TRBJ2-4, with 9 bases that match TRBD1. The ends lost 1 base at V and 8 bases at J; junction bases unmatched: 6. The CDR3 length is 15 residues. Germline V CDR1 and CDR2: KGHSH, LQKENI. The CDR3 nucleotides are TGTGCCAGCTCACCACAGGAGACAGGGGGAGACATTCAGTACTTC. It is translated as CASSPQETGGDIQYF.

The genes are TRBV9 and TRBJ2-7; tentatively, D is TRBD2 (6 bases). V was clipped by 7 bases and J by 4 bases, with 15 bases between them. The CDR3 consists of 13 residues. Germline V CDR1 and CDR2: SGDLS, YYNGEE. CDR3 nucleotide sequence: TGTGCCAGCCACGCGGGAATGGGGTACGAGCAGTACTTC. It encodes CASHAGMGYEQYF.

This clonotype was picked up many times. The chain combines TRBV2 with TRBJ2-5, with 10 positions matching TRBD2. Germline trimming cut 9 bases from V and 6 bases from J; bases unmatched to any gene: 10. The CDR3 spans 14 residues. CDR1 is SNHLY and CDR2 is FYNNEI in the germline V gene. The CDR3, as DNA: TGTGCCAGGTCAGCGGGAGGGCCTTTAAAGACCCAGTACTTC. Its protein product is CARSAGGPLKTQYF.